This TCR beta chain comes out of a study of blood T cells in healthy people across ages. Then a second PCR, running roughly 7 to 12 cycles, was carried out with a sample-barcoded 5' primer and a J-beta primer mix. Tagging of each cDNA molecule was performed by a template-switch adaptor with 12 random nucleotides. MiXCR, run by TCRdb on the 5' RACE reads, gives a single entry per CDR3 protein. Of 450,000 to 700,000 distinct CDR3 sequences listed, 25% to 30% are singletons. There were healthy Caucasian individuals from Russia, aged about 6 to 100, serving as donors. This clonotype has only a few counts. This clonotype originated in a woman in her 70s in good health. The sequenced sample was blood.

CDR3 sequence reads: CASIRETVTNEKLFF. In DNA form, the CDR3 reads TGTGCCAGCATCCGCGAGACAGTTACTAATGAAAAACTGTTTTTT. The chain combines TRBV2 with TRBJ1-4, with D possibly being TRBD1 (5 bases). The germline V and J ends were trimmed by 7 bases and 2 bases, with 14 bases remaining between them. The CDR3 consists of 15 residues. Germline V gene lookup returns CDR1 SNHLY and CDR2 FYNNEI.